These 31 T cell receptor beta chains originate from one sample sequenced in a study of blood T cell repertoires in COVID-19. Profiling relied on immunoSEQ multiplex PCR, and the TCRdb table lists in-frame clones only, not all of them. The table includes 35,000 to 45,000 clones, about 85% detected once. Sequenced material: peripheral blood. These receptors were collected from a man aged 50 or older with active COVID-19.

The rearrangement joins TRBV6-5 to TRBJ2-7; 7 bases match TRBD2. The CDR3 totals 13 residues. The germline gives CDR1 MNHEY, CDR2 SVGAGI. Losses at the gene ends were 8 bases for V and 0 bases for J; bases not matched to a gene: 4. CDR3 bases: TGTGCCAGCGGGCGGACTAGCTCCTACGAGCAGTACTTC. As protein: CASGRTSSYEQYF.

The sample holds a few counts of this clone. V usage is TRBV28 and J usage is TRBJ1-2; D is possibly TRBD1 (6 bases). The V end lost 3 bases, the J end lost 7 bases, and 15 bases lay between the germline ends. The CDR3 runs to 14 residues. CDR1 is MDHEN, CDR2 SYDVKM, per germline. Here the CDR3 reads CASSLDSGSGGYTF. In DNA form, the CDR3 reads TGTGCCAGCAGTTTGGACAGCGGATCAGGTGGCTACACCTTC.

The V and J genes are TRBV2 and TRBJ2-6; D unclear. Trimming removed 2 bases at V and 3 bases at J, with 2 bases between. Germline V gives CDR1 SNHLY, CDR2 FYNNEI. The CDR3 sequence is 13 residues long. The CDR3 bases are TGTGCCAGCAGTGAATATGGGGCCAACGTCCTGACTTTC. This gives the protein CASSEYGANVLTF.

In its sample, this clone was seen a few times. The rearrangement joins TRBV27 to TRBJ2-7, with a possible D match to TRBD1 (6 bases). This CDR3 has 13 residues. Per the germline V gene, CDR1 is MNHEY and CDR2 is SMNVEV (reference sequence). The V end lost 9 bases, the J end lost 4 bases, and 16 bases lay between the germline ends. CDR3: CASRHRASYEQYF. The CDR3 nucleotides read TGTGCCAGTAGACACAGGGCTAGTTACGAGCAGTACTTC.

The chain recombines TRBV5-6 with TRBJ1-6, with a weak D call TRBD1 (5 bases). V shed 4 bases and J shed 10 bases, with 21 bases lying between them. Germline CDR1 SGHDT, CDR2 YYEEEE. The CDR3 loop spans 16 amino acids. As DNA, the CDR3 is TGTGCCAGCAGCGCCCAGGGTACTCAGGTTGGATCACCCCTCCACTTT. This translates into CASSAQGTQVGSPLHF.

The chain uses TRBV3-1 (or the pseudogene TRBV3-2) and TRBJ2-2, with 8 bases aligning to TRBD1. Germline V gene sequence: CDR1 LGHDT, CDR2 YNNKEL (reference sequence). V was clipped by 3 bases and J by 1 base; unmatched bases: 1. The CDR3 runs to 15 residues. In DNA form, the CDR3 reads TGTGCCAGCAGCCAGGGGACAGGGAACACCGGGGAGCTGTTTTTT. Its translation is CASSQGTGNTGELFF.

Here the CDR3 DNA reads TGTGCCAGCAGTTTAATAGATGAAAAACTGTTTTTT. Its translation: CASSLIDEKLFF. The gene calls are TRBV12-3 or TRBV12-4 and TRBJ1-4; D gene ambiguous. The germline V and J ends were trimmed by 2 bases and 6 bases, with 4 bases remaining between them. CDR3 size: 12 residues.

The CDR3 loop is CASSSGLGGTDTQYF. DNA of the CDR3: TGTGCCAGCAGCTCCGGGTTAGGGGGCACAGATACGCAGTATTTT. The gene calls are TRBV7-7 and TRBJ2-3; the D gene is possibly TRBD1 (5 bases). This CDR3 is 15 amino acids long. V lost 4 bases and J 1 base, leaving 12 bases between the germline ends. From germline, CDR1 is SSHAT and CDR2 FNYEAQ (reference sequence).

This clone has just a few counts. The chain employs TRBV6-5 and TRBJ1-5; D is unclear. V lost 5 bases and J 0 bases, leaving 11 bases between the germline ends. Germline loops: CDR1 MNHEY, CDR2 SVGAGI. The CDR3 has 15 amino acids. The CDR3 spells CASSPSSYSNQPQHF. The CDR3 nucleotides are TGTGCCAGCAGTCCCTCGAGTTATAGCAATCAGCCCCAGCATTTT.

A single count supports this clone. This is likely a read error, given that the CDR3 carries no conserved phenylalanine or tryptophan at its end. The DNA is left out, because the CDR3 cannot be placed on it with certainty; the CDR3 is given as TCRdb lists it. The rearrangement joins TRBV7-3 to TRBJ1-2; the listed D gene, TRBD1, was not tested against the DNA. The CDR3 extends over 11 residues, inclusive of both ends. Looked up from germline, CDR1 is SGHTA and CDR2 is FQGTGA. This CDR3 is CASSLGTGGEG.

This clone was recorded once. The V call is TRBV7-2, the J call TRBJ2-5; 7 bases are a match to TRBD2. CDR1 SGHTA and CDR2 FQGNSA come from the germline V gene. The CDR3 runs 16 residues. After removal of 5 bases from V and 5 bases from J, the junction contained 14 bases not matched to a gene. In DNA, the CDR3 is TGTGCCAGCAGCCAAGGGCAGCGGGGTCTTGCCGAGACCCAGTACTTC. This encodes CASSQGQRGLAETQYF.

V and J are TRBV7-9 and TRBJ2-3, with a tentative D call TRBD2 (5 bases). With 2 bases removed from V and 1 base from J, the gap between germline ends came to 19 bases. CDR1 is SEHNR, CDR2 FQNEAQ, per germline (reference sequence). The CDR3 covers 18 residues. The CDR3 here is CASSLRAAGLIGTDTQYF. CDR3 nucleotide sequence: TGTGCCAGCAGCTTACGAGCGGCGGGCCTGATTGGCACAGATACGCAGTATTTT.

The rearrangement links TRBV2 to TRBJ1-6; unclear D gene. The germline CDR1 and CDR2 sequences are SNHLY and FYNNEI. This CDR3 contains 12 residues. V dropped 3 bases and J dropped 10 bases, with 7 bases sitting between them. The CDR3 loop is CASSDQASPLHF. In DNA, the CDR3 is TGTGCCAGCAGTGATCAGGCATCACCCCTCCACTTT.

The chain recombines TRBV2 with TRBJ2-4; possibly TRBD1 for D (6 bases). CDR1 SNHLY and CDR2 FYNNEI come from the germline V gene. The CDR3 totals 13 residues. The V and J ends lost 8 bases and 9 bases respectively, with 17 bases between them. The CDR3 nucleotides read TGTGCCAGCGCTGAGAGGGGGTTGAGCATTCAGTACTTC. As protein: CASAERGLSIQYF. Supplemented by reference TRBV2 and TRBJ2-4, the full variable domain reads EPEVTQTPSHQVTQMGQEVILRCVPISNHLYFYWYRQILGQKVEFLVSFYNNEISEKSEIFDDQFSVERPDGSNFTLKIRSTKLEDSAMYFCASAERGLSIQYFGAGTRLSVL.

The rearrangement links TRBV6-5 to TRBJ2-5; 7 positions agree with TRBD2. The CDR3 is 13 residues long. V lost 6 bases to trimming and J lost 4 bases; unmatched junction nucleotides: 5. The germline gives CDR1 MNHEY, CDR2 SVGAGI. As DNA, the CDR3 is TGTGCCAGCAGAGGACTAGACCGAGAGACCCAGTACTTC. This encodes CASRGLDRETQYF.

This clone was counted a few times. This chain connects TRBV11-2 to TRBJ2-7; 9 bases map to TRBD1. V lost 5 bases and J lost 4; bases outside the gene matches: 9. Germline V gene sequence: CDR1 SGHAT, CDR2 FQNNGV. The length of the CDR3 is 15 residues. CDR3 residues: CASSQGQGFWYEQYF. DNA of the CDR3: TGTGCCAGCAGCCAAGGACAGGGGTTTTGGTACGAGCAGTACTTC.

This chain links TRBV3-1 (or the pseudogene TRBV3-2) with TRBJ1-1; 7 nucleotides line up with TRBD1. CDR3 size: 14 residues. Germline lookup yields CDR1 LGHDT and CDR2 YNNKEL (reference sequence). Trimming took 5 bases from V and 6 from J; bases not matched to a gene: 9. The CDR3 nucleotides read TGTGCCAGCAGCGGCGGAGGGGGCAGATCTGAAGCTTTCTTT. It encodes CASSGGGGRSEAFF.

The J gene is TRBJ2-1, the V gene TRBV3-1 (or the pseudogene TRBV3-2), with 9 positions matching TRBD2. Trimming cost V 4 bases and J 6 bases; bases outside gene matches: 10. The CDR3 is 16 amino acids. Germline CDR1 LGHDT, CDR2 YNNKEL (reference sequence). The CDR3 here is CASSRGGAGGGNEQFF. CDR3 sequence (DNA): TGTGCCAGCAGCCGAGGAGGCGCGGGAGGGGGCAATGAGCAGTTCTTC.

CDR3 region: CASSFVRVGGELFF. As DNA, the CDR3 is TGTGCCAGCAGCTTCGTCAGGGTAGGGGGGGAGCTGTTTTTT. This chain connects TRBV13 to TRBJ2-2; tentatively, D is TRBD1 (5 bases). Deletions cut 3 bases from V and 8 bases from J, with 13 bases between. The CDR3 is 14 residues long. The V gene's germline CDR1 is PRHDT and CDR2 FYEKMQ (reference sequence).

The gene calls are TRBV2 and TRBJ1-1, with 9 bases lining up with TRBD1. The junction had 7 bases not matched to a gene; V was cut back by 6 bases and J by 5 bases. Germline CDR1 reads SNHLY; CDR2 reads FYNNEI. The CDR3 consists of 14 residues. DNA for the CDR3: TGTGCCAGCAGGCGAAGCGACAGGGGGACTGAAGCTTTCTTT. Translating it yields CASRRSDRGTEAFF.

V usage is TRBV29-1 and J usage is TRBJ2-1; 10 bases map to TRBD1. CDR1 is SQVTM and CDR2 is ANQGSEA in the germline V gene. Unmatched junction bases numbered 11, after V lost 1 base and J lost 8 bases. The CDR3 is 16 residues long. CDR3 DNA: TGCAGCGTTGAAGGACGGGGCGGGACAGGGGATCATGAGCAGTTCTTC. This translates into CSVEGRGGTGDHEQFF.

The chain is built from TRBV5-4 and TRBJ1-1; D remains ambiguous. Germline lookup yields CDR1 SGHNT and CDR2 YYREEE (reference sequence). The CDR3 is 14 residues long. The V end was cut by 3 bases, the J end by 1 base, with 10 bases between. DNA for the CDR3: TGTGCCAGCAGCTCGCTTAGTAGGAACACTGAAGCTTTCTTT. This encodes CASSSLSRNTEAFF.

This sequence joins TRBV20-1 and TRBJ2-4; 10 nucleotides match TRBD1. J lost 7 bases, V lost 3 bases, and 9 bases had no gene match. CDR1 and CDR2 (germline): DFQATT, SNEGSKA (reference sequence). This CDR3 comprises 15 residues. As DNA, the CDR3 is TGCAGTGCTAGTAGGGGGACAGGGGTTAGCAACATTCAGTACTTC. This translates into CSASRGTGVSNIQYF.

The chain uses TRBV28 and TRBJ2-1, with a weak D call TRBD1 (5 bases). Germline CDR1 MDHEN, CDR2 SYDVKM. CDR3 length: 15 residues. Deletions cut 3 bases from V and 12 bases from J, with 21 bases between. The CDR3 coding sequence is TGTGCCAGCAGTTTTTTGGGGCCGGTGGGATATGGGCAGTTCTTC. This codes for CASSFLGPVGYGQFF.

V is TRBV11-2 and J is TRBJ2-3, with TRBD2 matching 16 bases. CDR1 and CDR2 from the germline V gene are SGHAT and FQNNGV. V was pared by 7 bases and J by 4 bases, with 5 bases of the junction left unmatched. CDR3 length equals 16 residues. The CDR3 coding sequence is TGTGCCAGCACCGGGACTAGCGGGGGGGCGTCAGATACGCAGTATTTT. This sequence encodes CASTGTSGGASDTQYF. Full variable domain (outside the CDR3, taken from reference TRBV11-2 and TRBJ2-3): EAGVAQSPRYKIIEKRQSVAFWCNPISGHATLYWYQQILGQGPKLLIQFQNNGVVDDSQLPKDRFSAERLKGVDSTLKIQPAKLEDSAVYLCASTGTSGGASDTQYFGPGTRLTVL.

The J gene is TRBJ2-1, the V gene TRBV5-1; weak D call: TRBD2 (7 bases). V dropped 4 bases and J dropped 1 base, with 12 bases sitting between them. CDR3 length: 15 amino acids. Germline CDR1 and CDR2: SGHRS and YFSETQ. The CDR3 sequence is CASSEGGRSYNEQFF. The CDR3 DNA reads as TGCGCCAGCAGCGAGGGGGGGCGGTCCTACAATGAGCAGTTCTTC.

The chain has TRBV4-2 and TRBJ1-2; D is unclear. Germline V gene data show CDR1 as LGHNA and CDR2 as YNFKEQ. The CDR3 length is 11 residues. The V gene lost 0 bases and the J gene lost 11 bases, with 7 bases spanning the gap. The CDR3 here is CASSQDHSYTF. CDR3 in DNA: TGTGCCAGCAGCCAAGATCACTCGTACACCTTC.

The chain recombines TRBV7-2 with TRBJ2-7; TRBD2 agrees at 9 bases. This CDR3 spans 18 amino acids. Germline CDR1 reads SGHTA; CDR2 reads FQGNSA. Germline trimming cut 1 base from V and 0 bases from J; bases unmatched to any gene: 10. The CDR3 protein is CASSLVAQLAGNSYEQYF. The CDR3 DNA is TGTGCCAGCAGCTTAGTTGCTCAACTAGCGGGCAACTCCTACGAGCAGTACTTC.

This chain links TRBV9 with TRBJ2-5; 8 nucleotides line up with TRBD2. CDR1 and CDR2 from the germline V gene are SGDLS and YYNGEE. The CDR3 sequence is 14 residues long. J gave up 5 bases and V 2 bases, and 5 bases lay outside the gene matches. For the CDR3, the DNA is TGTGCCAGCAGCGTCAGCGGGGGCGCGGAGACCCAGTACTTC. Amino acids: CASSVSGGAETQYF. Full variable domain (remainder filled in from reference TRBV9 and TRBJ2-5): DSGVTQTPKHLITATGQRVTLRCSPRSGDLSVYWYQQSLDQGLQFLIQYYNGEERAKGNILERFSAQQFPDLHSELNLSSLELGDSALYFCASSVSGGAETQYFGPGTRLLVL.

The chain has TRBV16 and TRBJ2-7; possible D gene TRBD1, 5 bases. The CDR3 spans 13 residues. Germline CDR1 is KGHSY and CDR2 is FQNENV. Trimming stripped 4 bases from V and 6 bases from J, with 13 bases between. Here the CDR3 reads CASSRQGNGEQYF. CDR3 nucleotide sequence: TGTGCCAGCAGCCGGCAGGGTAACGGCGAGCAGTACTTC.

The CDR3 DNA sequence: TGCGCCAGCAGCCAAGGGTGGACAGGGAGTAATGAAAAACTGTTTTTT. This sequence encodes CASSQGWTGSNEKLFF. V and J are TRBV4-3 and TRBJ1-4, with 8 positions matching TRBD1. Germline V gene data show CDR1 as LGHNA and CDR2 as YSLEER. This CDR3 spans 16 amino acids. V trimming: 1 base; J trimming: 4 bases; junction bases outside the gene matches: 5.